These 21 T cell receptor beta chains originate from one sample sequenced in a study of identical twins. TCRdb used MiXCR to reprocess the 5' RACE reads, holding one entry per CDR3 protein. The repertoire consists of 550,000 to 800,000 distinct CDR3 sequences, with less than 9% occurring once and the leading ten covering over 1.5%. These data were also filed under a second study, of yellow fever vaccine responses in identical twins.

Specimen: PBMCs. The receptor source for this set is a woman aged 18 to 35 in good health.

This clonotype has a count of ten or more. This chain connects TRBV5-1 to TRBJ2-1; D unresolved. The CDR3 is made up of 16 amino acids. CDR1 is SGHRS, CDR2 YFSETQ, per germline. V lost 3 bases and J 2 bases, leaving 15 bases between the germline ends. The CDR3 spells CASSSAFSLTYNEQFF. CDR3 nucleotide sequence: TGCGCCAGCAGCTCCGCCTTCTCCCTAACCTACAATGAGCAGTTCTTC.

This clonotype occurred many times. The chain links TRBV5-1 to TRBJ2-5; D possibly corresponds to TRBD2 (5 bases). The V gene lost 2 bases and the J gene lost 2 bases, with 13 bases spanning the gap. Germline CDR1 reads SGHRS; CDR2 reads YFSETQ. This CDR3 contains 15 residues. CDR3 sequence reads: CASSFSGVGQETQYF. The CDR3 nucleotides are TGCGCCAGCAGCTTCTCCGGGGTTGGTCAAGAGACCCAGTACTTC.

This rearrangement joins TRBV9 to TRBJ2-5, with 7 nucleotides matching TRBD1. The CDR3 runs to 13 residues. V shed 4 bases and J 3 bases; nucleotides not matched to a gene: 3. Germline V lookup: CDR1 SGDLS, CDR2 YYNGEE. CDR3 in DNA: TGTGCCAGCAGCTCAGGGGGAGAAGAGACCCAGTACTTC. Its translation: CASSSGGEETQYF.

The J gene is TRBJ1-1, the V gene TRBV7-9; possibly TRBD1 for D (5 bases). The CDR3 extends over 16 amino acids. Germline V gene lookup returns CDR1 SEHNR and CDR2 FQNEAQ (reference sequence). Trimming cost V 5 bases and J 1 base, with 17 bases left between them. CDR3 nucleotide sequence: TGTGCCAGCAGCCTCTGGTTGGGGGGGGAGAACACTGAAGCTTTCTTT. Encoded protein: CASSLWLGGENTEAFF. The complete variable domain, with remaining parts taken from reference TRBV7-9 and TRBJ1-1, reads DTGVSQNPRHKITKRGQNVTFRCDPISEHNRLYWYRQTLGQGPEFLTYFQNEAQLEKSRLLSDRFSAERPKGSFSTLEIQRTEQGDSAMYLCASSLWLGGENTEAFFGQGTRLTVV.

Many counts were recorded for this clonotype. The chain employs TRBV2 and TRBJ1-5, with 7 bases identical to TRBD1. Germline CDR1 and CDR2: SNHLY and FYNNEI. The ends lost 8 bases at V and 0 bases at J; junction bases unmatched: 10. The CDR3 is made up of 16 amino acids. Here the CDR3 DNA reads TGTGCCAGCGGGGCCCGACAGGGTAATAGCAATCAGCCCCAGCATTTT. This encodes CASGARQGNSNQPQHF.

Only a few counts were recorded for this clonotype. The chain uses TRBV20-1 and TRBJ2-3; 7 nucleotides match TRBD2. With V trimmed by 0 bases and J by 0 bases, 6 bases remained unmatched. The CDR3 loop spans 16 amino acids. Per the germline V gene, CDR1 is DFQATT and CDR2 is SNEGSKA (reference sequence). CDR3 loop: CSARDVAGLSTDTQYF. The CDR3 nucleotides are TGCAGTGCTAGAGATGTAGCGGGCCTAAGCACAGATACGCAGTATTTT.

The sample holds many counts of this clonotype. This chain links TRBV12-3 or TRBV12-4 with TRBJ1-6; D remains ambiguous. The CDR3 sequence is 12 residues long. Trimming left V 1 base short and J 9 bases short, with 4 bases between. The CDR3 reads CASSLEASPLHF. The CDR3 coding sequence is TGTGCCAGCAGTTTAGAGGCTTCACCCCTCCACTTT.

This sequence joins TRBV19 and TRBJ2-2; 11 bases are a match to TRBD1. The length of the CDR3 is 14 residues. The V and J ends lost 10 bases and 4 bases, in that order; junction bases with no gene match: 5. CDR1 is LNHDA, CDR2 SQIVND, per germline (reference sequence). The CDR3, as DNA: TGTGCCACTCGGGACAGGGGGGTCACCGGGGAGCTGTTTTTT. Residues: CATRDRGVTGELFF. The complete variable domain, with remaining parts taken from reference TRBV19 and TRBJ2-2, reads DGGITQSPKYLFRKEGQNVTLSCEQNLNHDAMYWYRQDPGQGLRLIYYSQIVNDFQKGDIAEGYSVSREKKESFPLTVTSAQKNPTAFYLCATRDRGVTGELFFGEGSRLTVL.

This clonotype was detected only a few times. This CDR3 is CASSLAGTQNTEAFF. The CDR3 nucleotides are TGTGCCAGCAGCCTGGCCGGGACACAGAACACTGAAGCTTTCTTT. The V gene is TRBV5-5, the J gene TRBJ1-1; TRBD1 is a possible D gene (6 bases). This CDR3 has 15 residues. Trimming removed 4 bases from V and 1 base from J, with 14 bases in between. CDR1 is SGHKS, CDR2 YYEKEE, per germline (reference sequence). The full variable domain, with the rest looked up from reference TRBV5-5 and TRBJ1-1, is DAGVTQSPTHLIKTRGQQVTLRCSPISGHKSVSWYQQVLGQGPQFIFQYYEKEERGRGNFPDRFSARQFPNYSSELNVNALLLGDSALYLCASSLAGTQNTEAFFGQGTRLTVV.

This clonotype was counted many times. The chain couples TRBV20-1 to TRBJ2-1, with D hard to call. The V gene lost 1 base and the J gene lost 0 bases, with 10 bases spanning the gap. Looked up from germline, CDR1 is DFQATT and CDR2 is SNEGSKA (reference sequence). The CDR3 runs to 15 residues. The CDR3 reads CSARVSQASYNEQFF. CDR3 nucleotides: TGCAGTGCTAGAGTGTCTCAGGCCTCCTACAATGAGCAGTTCTTC.

The V gene is TRBV2, the J gene TRBJ1-6, with a weak D call TRBD1 (5 bases). Germline lookup yields CDR1 SNHLY and CDR2 FYNNEI. The length of the CDR3 is 15 residues. V lost 2 bases and J lost 7, with 12 bases in between. The CDR3, as DNA: TGTGCCAGCAGTGAACCGAGACAGCCCAATTCACCCCTCCACTTT. This sequence encodes CASSEPRQPNSPLHF.

In this sample, this clonotype turned up a few times. The chain links TRBV5-1 to TRBJ2-1; 7 bases are shared with TRBD1. The germline CDR1 and CDR2 sequences are SGHRS and YFSETQ. The CDR3 contains 18 residues. Losses at the gene ends were 4 bases for V and 2 bases for J; bases not matched to a gene: 15. The CDR3 protein is CASSPSRSRDSAYNEQFF. CDR3 nucleotide sequence: TGCGCCAGCAGCCCGAGCCGATCACGGGACAGCGCCTACAATGAGCAGTTCTTC.

Many counts were recorded for this clonotype. The chain is built from TRBV15 and TRBJ2-4, with TRBD1 matching 9 bases. The J segment lost 0 bases and the V segment lost 2 bases, leaving 11 bases of the junction unmatched. The length of the CDR3 is 19 residues. Germline V lookup: CDR1 LNHNV, CDR2 YYDKDF (reference sequence). CDR3 in amino acids: CATSRTETGTGLAKNIQYF. The CDR3 DNA reads TGTGCCACCAGCAGAACAGAGACCGGGACAGGGTTAGCCAAAAACATTCAGTACTTC.

This clonotype was detected only a few times. The chain carries TRBV2 and TRBJ2-7, with a weak D call TRBD1 (5 bases). V lost 3 bases and J 0 bases, leaving 9 bases between the germline ends. Germline V lookup: CDR1 SNHLY, CDR2 FYNNEI. CDR3 size: 14 residues. The CDR3 spells CASSEGPHSYEQYF. The DNA for the CDR3 is TGTGCCAGCAGTGAGGGGCCTCACTCCTACGAGCAGTACTTC.

The V call is TRBV9, the J call TRBJ2-3; 13 nucleotides match TRBD2. With 3 bases clipped from V and 4 bases from J, the junction kept 8 bases outside the gene matches. From germline, CDR1 is SGDLS and CDR2 YYNGEE. The CDR3 is 17 amino acids. Here the CDR3 DNA reads TGTGCCAGCAGCGCCCTAGGAGGGACTAGCGGGGCAGATACGCAGTATTTT. It yields the protein CASSALGGTSGADTQYF.

This chain joins TRBV10-3 and TRBJ2-2; no reliable D call. This CDR3 contains 15 residues. Trimming removed 0 bases from V and 3 bases from J, with 8 bases in between. Germline CDR1 reads ENHRY; CDR2 reads SYGVKD. CDR3 region: CAISESGRDTGELFF. The CDR3 DNA is TGTGCCATCAGTGAGTCGGGTAGGGACACCGGGGAGCTGTTTTTT.

This clonotype was found a few times. The rearrangement links TRBV24-1 to TRBJ1-1, with 8 bases that match TRBD1. CDR3 size: 12 residues. The V gene end was trimmed by 9 bases and the J gene end by 1 base; junction bases not matched to a gene: 0. Germline V gives CDR1 KGHDR, CDR2 SFDVKD. The CDR3 nucleotides are TGTGCCACCGGGACAGGGAACACTGAAGCTTTCTTT. Translation gives CATGTGNTEAFF.

This clonotype was seen repeatedly, ten times or more. V and J are TRBV7-6 and TRBJ1-1; D is unresolved. With 7 bases removed from V and 0 bases from J, the gap between germline ends came to 12 bases. This CDR3 region has 14 residues. CDR1 and CDR2 from the germline V gene are SGHVS and FNYEAQ. The CDR3 DNA sequence: TGTGCCAGCACCTTTGGGGAGATGAACACTGAAGCTTTCTTT. This encodes CASTFGEMNTEAFF.

This clonotype has a handful of counts. The J gene is TRBJ2-3, the V gene TRBV5-1; 7 bases match TRBD1. The CDR3 runs 19 residues. V was clipped by 0 bases and J by 0 bases; unmatched bases: 13. CDR1 SGHRS and CDR2 YFSETQ come from the germline V gene. CDR3 sequence reads: CASSLGQGSPGWSTDTQYF. DNA for the CDR3: TGCGCCAGCAGCTTGGGACAGGGATCTCCTGGGTGGAGCACAGATACGCAGTATTTT.

The V gene is TRBV28, the J gene TRBJ2-3; D not certain. The CDR3 has 16 residues. Germline-derived CDR1 and CDR2 are MDHEN and SYDVKM. V gave up 8 bases and J gave up 0 bases, with 18 bases separating them. The CDR3 is CASLSGQRTSTDTQYF. The CDR3 nucleotides read TGTGCCAGCCTCTCGGGTCAGAGAACTAGCACAGATACGCAGTATTTT. Variable domain in full (rest from reference TRBV28 and TRBJ2-3): DVKVTQSSRYLVKRTGEKVFLECVQDMDHENMFWYRQDPGLGLRLIYFSYDVKMKEKGDIPEGYSVSREKKERFSLILESASTNQTSMYLCASLSGQRTSTDTQYFGPGTRLTVL.

The rearrangement uses TRBV5-6 and TRBJ2-7; D is perhaps TRBD1 or TRBD2 (5 bases each). In germline, CDR1 is SGHDT, CDR2 YYEEEE. V was trimmed by 7 bases and J by 9 bases, leaving 20 bases between them. The length of the CDR3 is 13 residues. CDR3 sequence reads: CASGRDVGQGQYF. CDR3 bases: TGTGCCAGCGGTCGGGACGTCGGCCAAGGGCAGTACTTC.